The 16 T cell receptor beta chains in this list originate from one sample, sequenced in a study of read filtering for tumor transcriptome and immune sequencing. The library was built from about 400 ng RNA with molecular barcoded adaptors for alpha/delta and beta/gamma chains. TCRdb reanalysed the reads using MiXCR and keeps one entry per CDR3 protein. Among about 38,000 distinct CDR3 sequences, around 15% were seen once, and the ten largest hold more than 15%. Sequencing input: a population of CD138-negative cells sorted from bone marrow. All receptors derive from a donor over 35 with multiple myeloma.

Of note for this clonotype: Just one base apart from a much larger clone, this may be a read error. Likely a read error: the CDR3 ends without its conserved phenylalanine or tryptophan. The chain employs TRBV12-3 or TRBV12-4 and TRBJ1-1; 8 nucleotides agree with TRBD1. The V and J ends lost 6 bases and 10 bases, in that order; junction bases with no gene match: 7. This CDR3 region has 12 residues. The CDR3 protein is CASSPDRGGAFL. CDR3 bases: TGTGCCAGCAGCCCTGACAGGGGTGGAGCTTTCCTT.

The V call is TRBV5-1, the J call TRBJ1-2, with 8 bases matching TRBD1. The CDR3 spans 15 residues. Looked up from germline, CDR1 is SGHRS and CDR2 is YFSETQ. The V gene end was trimmed by 2 bases and the J gene end by 13 bases; junction bases not matched to a gene: 16. Here the CDR3 reads CASSLLAEYGQGPTF. The CDR3 bases are TGCGCCAGCAGCTTACTAGCCGAGTACGGACAGGGCCCCACCTTC.

This clonotype was counted ten times or more. This chain uses TRBV6-1 with TRBJ1-5, with no clear D. The CDR3 loop spans 16 amino acids. The germline V and J ends were trimmed by 4 bases and 3 bases, with 16 bases remaining between them. In germline, CDR1 is MNHNS, CDR2 SASEGT. CDR3 in amino acids: CASSGYPRGVNQPQHF. As DNA, the CDR3 is TGTGCCAGCAGTGGATACCCACGGGGTGTCAATCAGCCCCAGCATTTT.

On this clonotype: This may arise from a read error, as a much more abundant clone is one base away. The rearrangement links TRBV7-6 to TRBJ1-2, with 8 bases identical to TRBD1. Germline V CDR1 and CDR2: SGHVS, FNYEAQ. CDR3 size: 17 residues. The CDR3 here is CASSFGAGGPLSYGYIF. As DNA, the CDR3 is TGTGCCAGCAGCTTTGGGGCAGGGGGCCCCTTGAGCTATGGCTACATCTTC. Full variable domain (remainder filled in from reference TRBV7-6 and TRBJ1-2): GAGVSQSPRYKVTKRGQDVALRCDPISGHVSLYWYRQALGQGPEFLTYFNYEAQQDKSGLPNDRFSAERPEGSISTLTIQRTEQRDSAMYRCASSFGAGGPLSYGYIFGSGTRLTVV.

This clonotype appeared many times. In DNA form, the CDR3 reads TGTGCCAGCAGTTTAGGAGGACAGGCGATCACTGAAGCTTTCTTT. Translation gives CASSLGGQAITEAFF. The chain has TRBV7-3 and TRBJ1-1, with 7 positions matching TRBD1. V lost 6 bases, J lost 4 bases, and 11 bases stayed unmatched. The CDR3 is made up of 15 amino acids. CDR1 is SGHTA, CDR2 FQGTGA, per germline.

This clonotype was observed many times. CDR3 DNA sequence: TGTGCCACCAGCAGAGGTCCAGGGGATTTGGCCCAGCATTTT. It translates to CATSRGPGDLAQHF. The rearrangement joins TRBV15 to TRBJ1-5, with D possibly TRBD1 on 6 matching bases. This CDR3 has 14 residues. CDR1 is LNHNV and CDR2 is YYDKDF in the germline V gene (reference sequence). Trimming took 1 base from V and 11 from J, leaving 15 bases between them.

This clonotype was seen many times. The CDR3 ends on some other residue instead of the conserved phenylalanine or tryptophan, so this is likely a read error. The J gene is TRBJ2-7, the V gene TRBV6-2 or TRBV6-3; D remains unclear. V was clipped by 4 bases and J by 5 bases, with 9 bases between them. CDR3 length: 12 residues. Germline V gene lookup returns CDR1 MNHEY and CDR2 SVGEGT. The CDR3 region is CASSLRENEQYL. The CDR3 DNA reads as TGTGCCAGCAGTTTAAGGGAAAACGAGCAGTACCTC.

This clonotype occurred many times. The chain recombines TRBV6-5 with TRBJ2-3; 8 bases fit TRBD2. CDR1 MNHEY and CDR2 SVGAGI come from the germline V gene. This CDR3 region has 13 residues. After removal of 4 bases from V and 5 bases from J, the junction contained 2 bases not matched to a gene. The CDR3 nucleotides are TGTGCCAGCAGTTCCGGGGGGGGAGATACGCAGTATTTT. Protein sequence: CASSSGGGDTQYF.

Many counts were recorded for this clonotype. V usage is TRBV6-5 and J usage is TRBJ2-1; tentative D call: TRBD1 (5 bases). The V gene's germline CDR1 is MNHEY and CDR2 SVGAGI. This CDR3 is 15 amino acids long. The ends were cut back, 6 bases at V and 2 bases at J, with 14 bases in the middle. CDR3 bases: TGTGCCAGCAGGAAAGGTGGGGCTGCCTACAATGAGCAGTTCTTC. Translated, it gives CASRKGGAAYNEQFF.

This clonotype was detected many times. The CDR3 bases are TGCGCCAGCAGCTTAGGAGGGGGAGGCACTGAAGCTTTCTTT. It translates to CASSLGGGGTEAFF. The chain joins TRBV5-1 to TRBJ1-1; tentatively, D is TRBD1 (6 bases). Trimming removed 2 bases at V and 4 bases at J, with 12 bases between. Germline CDR1 is SGHRS and CDR2 is YFSETQ. CDR3 size: 14 residues. The complete variable domain, with remaining parts taken from reference TRBV5-1 and TRBJ1-1, reads KAGVTQTPRYLIKTRGQQVTLSCSPISGHRSVSWYQQTPGQGLQFLFEYFSETQRNKGNFPGRFSGRQFSNSRSEMNVSTLELGDSALYLCASSLGGGGTEAFFGQGTRLTVV.

The sample holds many counts of this clonotype. This chain joins TRBV12-3 or TRBV12-4 and TRBJ2-3; 8 bases map to TRBD2. J gave up 2 bases and V 6 bases, and 10 bases lay outside the gene matches. CDR3 size: 16 residues. CDR3 nucleotides: TGTGCCAGCAGCCGGTCGTTCGGGGGGGTCACAGATACGCAGTATTTT. Translated: CASSRSFGGVTDTQYF.

This clonotype occurred a few times. Just one base apart from a much larger clone, this may be a read error. As the CDR3 is not closed by the conserved phenylalanine or tryptophan, this likely results from a read error. The gene calls are TRBV29-1 and TRBJ2-1, with 10 bases fitting TRBD2. The V and J ends lost 3 bases and 7 bases, in that order; junction bases with no gene match: 3. Germline CDR1 is SQVTM and CDR2 is ANQGSEA. This CDR3 contains 13 residues. CDR3 DNA: TGCAGCGTTGAGGCTAGCGGGGGAAATGAGCAGTTCTCC. It specifies CSVEASGGNEQFS.

This clonotype was detected many times. V and J are TRBV7-9 and TRBJ2-3; no reliable D call. CDR3 length: 14 amino acids. Trimming cost V 1 base and J 10 bases, with 15 bases left between them. The germline V gene has CDR1 SEHNR and CDR2 FQNEAQ (reference sequence). CDR3 bases: TGTGCCAGCAGCTTAGGGTTCGGGCTACCGGCGCAGTATTTT. This codes for CASSLGFGLPAQYF. The full variable domain, with the rest looked up from reference TRBV7-9 and TRBJ2-3, is DTGVSQNPRHKITKRGQNVTFRCDPISEHNRLYWYRQTLGQGPEFLTYFQNEAQLEKSRLLSDRFSAERPKGSFSTLEIQRTEQGDSAMYLCASSLGFGLPAQYFGPGTRLTVL.

As concerns this clonotype: A read error may be the cause here, since a much bigger clone is one base away. This chain connects TRBV5-1 to TRBJ2-1; a possible D gene is TRBD1 (6 bases). Germline CDR1 and CDR2: SGHRS and YFSETQ. With 5 bases removed from V and 9 bases from J, the gap between germline ends came to 9 bases. There are 11 residues in the CDR3. The CDR3: CASRLGAEQFF. In DNA form, the CDR3 reads TGCGCCAGCAGGCTGGGGGCTGAGCAGTTCTTC. Supplemented by reference TRBV5-1 and TRBJ2-1, the full variable domain reads KAGVTQTPRYLIKTRGQQVTLSCSPISGHRSVSWYQQTPGQGLQFLFEYFSETQRNKGNFPGRFSGRQFSNSRSEMNVSTLELGDSALYLCASRLGAEQFFGPGTRLTVL.

Worth noting for this clonotype: Just one base apart from a much larger clone, this may be a read error. The genes are TRBV15 and TRBJ1-1; TRBD1 is a possible D gene (5 bases). CDR3 length: 14 residues. CDR1 and CDR2 (germline): LNHNV, YYDKDF (reference sequence). The V end was cut by 6 bases, the J end by 0 bases, with 11 bases between. The CDR3 DNA is TGTGCCACCAGTACATGGGGGATGAACACTGAAGCTTTCTTT. It yields the protein CATSTWGMNTEAFF. The full variable domain, completed using reference TRBV15 and TRBJ1-1, is DAMVIQNPRYQVTQFGKPVTLSCSQTLNHNVMYWYQQKSSQAPKLLFHYYDKDFNNEADTPDNFQSRRPNTSFCFLDIRSPGLGDTAMYLCATSTWGMNTEAFFGQGTRLTVV.

The chain uses TRBV30 and TRBJ1-3; a weak D match, TRBD1 (5 bases). Germline values: CDR1 GTSNPN, CDR2 SVGIG (reference sequence). V lost 3 bases to trimming and J lost 2 bases, with 8 bases between them. CDR3 length: 13 residues. The CDR3 DNA is TGTGCCTGGAGAGAGGGGCCTGGAAACACCATATATTTT. Protein sequence: CAWREGPGNTIYF.